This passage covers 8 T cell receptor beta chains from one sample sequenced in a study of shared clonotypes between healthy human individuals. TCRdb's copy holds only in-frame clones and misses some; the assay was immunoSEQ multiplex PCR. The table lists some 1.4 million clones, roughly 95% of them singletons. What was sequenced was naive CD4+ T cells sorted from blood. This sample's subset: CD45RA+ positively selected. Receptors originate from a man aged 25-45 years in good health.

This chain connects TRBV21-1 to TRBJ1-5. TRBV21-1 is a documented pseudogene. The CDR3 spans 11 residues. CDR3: CASRENQPQHF. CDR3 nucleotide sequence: TGTGCCTCACGGGAAAATCAGCCCCAGCATTTT.

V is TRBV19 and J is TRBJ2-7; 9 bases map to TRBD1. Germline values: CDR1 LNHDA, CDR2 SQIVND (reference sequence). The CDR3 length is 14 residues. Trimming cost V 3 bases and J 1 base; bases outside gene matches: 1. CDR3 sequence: CASSIGTGSYEQYF. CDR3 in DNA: TGTGCCAGTAGTATCGGGACAGGGTCCTACGAGCAGTACTTC.

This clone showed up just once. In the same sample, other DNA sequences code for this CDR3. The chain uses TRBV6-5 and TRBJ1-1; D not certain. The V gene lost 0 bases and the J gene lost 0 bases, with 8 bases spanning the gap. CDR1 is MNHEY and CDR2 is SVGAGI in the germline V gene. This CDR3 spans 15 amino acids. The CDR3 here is CASSYSGQLNTEAFF. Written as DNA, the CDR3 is TGTGCCAGCAGTTACTCTGGTCAGTTGAACACTGAAGCTTTCTTT.

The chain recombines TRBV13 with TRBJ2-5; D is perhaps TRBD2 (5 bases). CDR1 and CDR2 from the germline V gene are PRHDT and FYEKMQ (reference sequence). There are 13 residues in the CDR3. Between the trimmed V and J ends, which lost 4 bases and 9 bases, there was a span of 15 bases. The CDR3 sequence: CASSSARVQAQYF. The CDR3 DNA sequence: TGTGCCAGCAGCTCAGCGAGGGTCCAGGCCCAGTACTTC.

This chain's CDR3 is CASSLTASNLYEQYF. The CDR3, as DNA: TGTGCCAGCAGCCTAACGGCCTCGAATCTCTACGAGCAGTACTTC. The chain uses TRBV7-2 and TRBJ2-5; D ambiguous. The end of the DNA fits TRBJ2-7 better, so the J call may be wrong. CDR1 and CDR2 (germline): SGHTA, FQGNSA. This CDR3 region has 15 residues.

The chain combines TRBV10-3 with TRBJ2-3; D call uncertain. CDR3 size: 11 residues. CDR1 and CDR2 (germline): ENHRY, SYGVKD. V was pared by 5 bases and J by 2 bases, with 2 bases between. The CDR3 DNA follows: TGTGCCATCAGTTACACAGATACGCAGTATTTT. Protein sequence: CAISYTDTQYF.

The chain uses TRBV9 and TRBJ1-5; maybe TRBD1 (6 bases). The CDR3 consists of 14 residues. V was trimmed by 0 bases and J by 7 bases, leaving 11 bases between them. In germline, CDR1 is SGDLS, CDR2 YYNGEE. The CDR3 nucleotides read TGTGCCAGCAGCGTAGAGGGGGGGCTGCAGCCCCAGCATTTT. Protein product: CASSVEGGLQPQHF.

The CDR3 DNA reads TGTGCCAGCAGTTTAAGCGGGAGGGCGCACTACAATGAGCAGTTCTTC. Amino acids: CASSLSGRAHYNEQFF. The chain employs TRBV27 and TRBJ2-1; 10 bases match TRBD2. V lost 2 bases and J lost 3; bases outside the gene matches: 4. Germline values: CDR1 MNHEY, CDR2 SMNVEV (reference sequence). The CDR3 consists of 16 residues.